This TCR beta chain was profiled in a study of cytomegalovirus exposure and HLA in healthy donors. Trimming took 3 bases from V and 3 from J, leaving 17 bases between them. In germline, CDR1 is SGHVS, CDR2 FQNEAQ. The CDR3 has 16 residues. Remarks on this clone: What it binds is unknown.

Study outcomes and limitations: Relative to equally common others, HLA-associated TCR beta chains showed greater clonal expansion in a later analysis.

Use of 60 Vbeta and 13 Jbeta primers characterized the PCR. TCRdb keeps only in-frame clones here, not all; method: immunoSEQ multiplex PCR. The table includes about 130,000 clones, approximately 81% detected once. The chain has TRBV7-8 and TRBJ1-2, with TRBD1 as a possible D gene (6 bases). The sequenced sample consisted of PBMCs. The TCR comes from a man younger than 30 in good health and CMV-seronegative. The CDR3 loop reads CASSFRGRGRDYGYTF. The CDR3 coding sequence is TGTGCCAGCAGCTTTAGGGGCAGGGGTAGGGACTATGGCTACACCTTC.